This T cell receptor beta chain came from a study of blood T cell repertoires in COVID-19. Study summary: From the United States, Italy and Spain came samples of acute and convalescent COVID-19. Sources were T cells, B-cell-depleted T cells, or PBMCs; the material itself was cDNA or gDNA.

How the authors handled the data: Researchers report that nucleated cell counts were estimated from reference gene primer amplification. The repertoire was sequenced with immunoSEQ multiplex PCR; TCRdb's copy has only in-frame clones and lacks some. Clonal size and the V and J genes are those of that table, whereas D and trimming came from the DNA. The sample shows 100,000 to 120,000 clones, around 85% of them seen only once. V trimming: 6 bases; J trimming: 10 bases; junction bases outside the gene matches: 10. CDR3 length equals 13 residues. Germline values: CDR1 MNHEY, CDR2 SVGAGI. This receptor was taken from a human donor in a cohort sampled during active COVID-19. The sample consisted of peripheral blood. V and J are TRBV6-5 and TRBJ1-1, with 8 positions matching TRBD1. CDR3 protein: CASSLDRAKLAFF. CDR3 DNA: TGTGCCAGCAGCTTGGACAGGGCAAAGTTAGCTTTCTTT.